The 25 T cell receptor beta chains below come from one sample, sequenced in a study of T-cell memory formation after mild COVID-19. MiXCR, run by TCRdb on the 5' RACE reads, gives a single entry per CDR3 protein. Of a few hundred thousand distinct CDR3 sequences listed, roughly a fifth are singletons. Sequenced: PBMCs or a T cell subset sorted from them (not recorded which). The receptors derive from an adult woman who had mild COVID-19 (a few samples of this study predate the infection). Cell type and time point are not known.

The chain couples TRBV7-9 to TRBJ1-1; D gene uncertain. The CDR3 length is 14 residues. Germline V gene lookup returns CDR1 SEHNR and CDR2 FQNEAQ (reference sequence). Between the trimmed V and J ends, which lost 2 bases and 7 bases, there was a span of 14 bases. The CDR3 sequence: CASSLFSATDEAFF. DNA of the CDR3: TGTGCCAGCAGCTTATTCTCGGCAACAGATGAAGCTTTCTTT.

Of note for this clonotype: The CDR3 ends on some other residue instead of the conserved phenylalanine or tryptophan, so this is likely a read error. The chain recombines TRBV7-6 with TRBJ2-7; 7 nucleotides agree with TRBD1. The CDR3 covers 14 residues. V trimming: 8 bases; J trimming: 0 bases; junction bases outside the gene matches: 7. CDR1 is SGHVS, CDR2 FNYEAQ, per germline. CDR3 amino acids: CASGEEGASYEQYI. CDR3 DNA: TGTGCCAGCGGCGAAGAGGGGGCCTCCTACGAGCAGTACATC.

V and J are TRBV12-3 or TRBV12-4 and TRBJ2-2; TRBD2 matches at 10 bases. The CDR3 has 17 amino acids. V dropped 2 bases and J dropped 6; count of bases not matched to a gene: 9. In DNA form, the CDR3 reads TGTGCCAGCAGTTTACCGGCTAGCGGGAGAGATGCCGGGGAGCTGTTTTTT. Protein sequence: CASSLPASGRDAGELFF.

The chain combines TRBV19 with TRBJ2-2; 7 positions match TRBD1. The CDR3 consists of 12 residues. V shed 11 bases and J 6 bases; nucleotides not matched to a gene: 6. CDR1 LNHDA and CDR2 SQIVND come from the germline V gene (reference sequence). The DNA of the CDR3 is TGTGCCGCGCTAACAGGGGCCGGGGAGCTGTTTTTT. This codes for CAALTGAGELFF.

The table lists this clonotype with a few counts. The chain recombines TRBV6-5 with TRBJ2-7; the D gene is possibly TRBD2 (5 bases). From germline, CDR1 is MNHEY and CDR2 SVGAGI. The CDR3 spans 12 residues. Trimming cost V 0 bases and J 5 bases, with 5 bases left between them. The CDR3 coding sequence is TGTGCCAGCAGTTACTCTAGCGACGAGCAGTACTTC. This translates into CASSYSSDEQYF.

In this sample, this clonotype turned up a few times. The chain carries TRBV27 and TRBJ2-2; D is unresolved. V lost 6 bases to trimming and J lost 3 bases, with 14 bases between them. Germline loops: CDR1 MNHEY, CDR2 SMNVEV (reference sequence). The CDR3 is 15 amino acids. The CDR3: CASSPLGSHTGELFF. In nucleotides, the CDR3 is TGTGCCAGCAGCCCCCTCGGGTCTCACACCGGGGAGCTGTTTTTT.

This clonotype has more than one count but fewer than ten. The V and J genes are TRBV20-1 and TRBJ1-5; D perhaps matches TRBD1 (6 bases). V gave up 5 bases and J gave up 6 bases, with 32 bases separating them. The V gene's germline CDR1 is DFQATT and CDR2 SNEGSKA (reference sequence). The CDR3 covers 19 residues. The CDR3 bases are TGCAGTGCTGCTAATCCTTTTCGGTTAGGAGTTGGGGGCGGTCAGCCCCAGCATTTT. It encodes CSAANPFRLGVGGGQPQHF.

The CDR3 DNA sequence: TGTGCCAGCAGTGAGGGGCGGGGACACTCTGGAAACACCATATATTTT. This codes for CASSEGRGHSGNTIYF. This chain uses TRBV2 with TRBJ1-3; D is perhaps TRBD1 (6 bases). Germline loops: CDR1 SNHLY, CDR2 FYNNEI. Trimming cost V 3 bases and J 0 bases, with 12 bases left between them. This CDR3 comprises 16 residues.

V usage is TRBV7-6 and J usage is TRBJ2-5, with D perhaps matching TRBD1 or TRBD2 (5 bases each). Trimming removed 1 base from V and 5 bases from J, with 11 bases in between. In germline, CDR1 is SGHVS, CDR2 FNYEAQ. The CDR3 has 14 residues. CDR3 protein: CASSLVSGSETQYF. CDR3 nucleotides: TGTGCCAGCAGCTTAGTTTCAGGGAGTGAGACCCAGTACTTC.

There are a few counts of this clonotype. The chain combines TRBV5-4 with TRBJ2-3; D may be TRBD2 (5 bases). The V gene's germline CDR1 is SGHNT and CDR2 YYREEE (reference sequence). V lost 2 bases, J lost 0 bases, and 10 bases lay in between. The CDR3 is 15 residues long. CDR3 DNA sequence: TGTGCCAGCAGCTTTCAGCGGACTAGCACAGATACGCAGTATTTT. Protein: CASSFQRTSTDTQYF.

The rearrangement uses TRBV7-6 and TRBJ2-3; tentative D call: TRBD2 (7 bases). CDR1 and CDR2 from the germline V gene are SGHVS and FNYEAQ. The CDR3 is made up of 16 amino acids. The V end lost 5 bases, the J end lost 1 base, and 16 bases lay between the germline ends. This CDR3 reads CASSGGAIPGTDTQYF. DNA for the CDR3: TGTGCCAGCAGCGGGGGGGCAATCCCCGGCACAGATACGCAGTATTTT.

This clonotype was observed a few times. The chain couples TRBV27 to TRBJ2-3, with 9 bases fitting TRBD2. Trimming at V came to 5 bases and at J to 0 bases, leaving 6 bases not matched to a gene. This CDR3 has 16 amino acids. Germline V CDR1 and CDR2: MNHEY, SMNVEV (reference sequence). Written as DNA, the CDR3 is TGTGCCAGCAGTGTACTAACTAGCGGGAGCACAGATACGCAGTATTTT. As protein: CASSVLTSGSTDTQYF.

This clonotype appeared a few times. The chain recombines TRBV15 with TRBJ2-6; D gene ambiguous. Germline lookup yields CDR1 LNHNV and CDR2 YYDKDF (reference sequence). Deletions cut 7 bases from V and 4 bases from J, with 8 bases between. The CDR3 has 13 residues. The CDR3 region has the DNA TGTGCCACCACAGTTGCCGGGGCCAACGTCCTGACTTTC. Its protein product is CATTVAGANVLTF. The full variable domain, in which reference TRBV15 and TRBJ2-6 provide the parts outside the CDR3, is DAMVIQNPRYQVTQFGKPVTLSCSQTLNHNVMYWYQQKSSQAPKLLFHYYDKDFNNEADTPDNFQSRRPNTSFCFLDIRSPGLGDTAMYLCATTVAGANVLTFGAGSRLTVL.

V is TRBV19 and J is TRBJ2-5; 8 bases align to TRBD2. Germline CDR1 is LNHDA and CDR2 is SQIVND (reference sequence). Losses at the gene ends were 5 bases for V and 2 bases for J; bases not matched to a gene: 10. The CDR3 contains 16 residues. CDR3 in DNA: TGTGCCAGTAGTTGGGTGGCGGGGGGCTTTCAAGAGACCCAGTACTTC. It codes for CASSWVAGGFQETQYF.

About this clonotype: One junction end does not reproduce the germline sequence, and a read error may be involved. The rearrangement links TRBV3-1 to TRBJ2-4, with 7 bases lining up with TRBD1. The CDR3 runs 14 residues. CDR1 LGHDT and CDR2 YNNKEL come from the germline V gene (reference sequence). CDR3 DNA: TGTGCCAGCAGCCCAGGCCAACAGGGGTACATTAAGTACTTC. The encoded protein is CASSPGQQGYIKYF.

The sample holds a few counts of this clonotype. This chain links TRBV30 with TRBJ1-2; tentatively, D is TRBD1 (6 bases). The CDR3 sequence is 12 residues long. The germline CDR1 and CDR2 sequences are GTSNPN and SVGIG (reference sequence). Trimming cost V 8 bases and J 8 bases, with 18 bases left between them. CDR3 bases: TGTGCCAGATACAGGGATCCGGGCGGCTACACCTTC. Translation gives CARYRDPGGYTF.

This clonotype has a handful of counts. The chain is built from TRBV11-3 and TRBJ2-5, with TRBD2 matching 9 bases. This CDR3 region has 18 residues. J lost 0 bases, V lost 8 bases, and 16 bases had no gene match. CDR1 is SGHNT and CDR2 is YENEEA in the germline V gene. The CDR3 DNA is TGTGCCAGCCGACCCAGGGCTGGGACTAGCTTAGACCAAGAGACCCAGTACTTC. Its protein product is CASRPRAGTSLDQETQYF.

The sample holds a few counts of this clonotype. The gene calls are TRBV20-1 and TRBJ1-1; TRBD1 aligns across 9 bases. The CDR3 contains 14 residues. Germline CDR1 is DFQATT and CDR2 is SNEGSKA (reference sequence). Trimming cost V 6 bases and J 5 bases; bases outside gene matches: 10. The CDR3 is CSASPTGGRTEAFF. The DNA for the CDR3 is TGCAGTGCCTCCCCAACAGGGGGCCGAACTGAAGCTTTCTTT.

The chain employs TRBV7-9 and TRBJ1-5; TRBD1 agrees at 11 bases. V lost 5 bases, J lost 8 bases, and 11 bases stayed unmatched. The CDR3 is 16 amino acids. The germline V gene encodes CDR1 SEHNR and CDR2 FQNEAQ (reference sequence). Written as DNA, the CDR3 is TGTGCCAGCAGCCCCCCCGGACAGGGGGCGAGGAAGCCCCAGCATTTT. Its protein is CASSPPGQGARKPQHF.

This clonotype occurred many times. The chain links TRBV7-2 to TRBJ2-3, with D unclear. The V gene's germline CDR1 is SGHTA and CDR2 FQGNSA. This CDR3 region has 14 residues. V was shortened by 5 bases and J by 2 bases, with 11 bases between the two germline ends. CDR3 nucleotides: TGTGCCAGCAGCCCCTCTGTTCCCACAGATACGCAGTATTTT. It is translated as CASSPSVPTDTQYF. Supplemented by reference TRBV7-2 and TRBJ2-3, the full variable domain reads GAGVSQSPSNKVTEKGKDVELRCDPISGHTALYWYRQSLGQGLEFLIYFQGNSAPDKSGLPSDRFSAERTGGSVSTLTIQRTQQEDSAVYLCASSPSVPTDTQYFGPGTRLTVL.

The rearrangement joins TRBV20-1 to TRBJ2-3, with D uncertain. V lost 0 bases and J 6 bases, leaving 16 bases between the germline ends. Germline V gene lookup returns CDR1 DFQATT and CDR2 SNEGSKA (reference sequence). The CDR3 spans 15 residues. The CDR3 DNA follows: TGCAGTGCTAGAGATGGATCGCTAGTACACGATACGCAGTATTTT. Residues: CSARDGSLVHDTQYF.

V and J are TRBV7-3 and TRBJ2-1, with 8 bases that match TRBD2. Unmatched junction bases numbered 7, after V lost 5 bases and J lost 7 bases. The CDR3 consists of 14 residues. In germline, CDR1 is SGHTA, CDR2 FQGTGA. CDR3 in DNA: TGTGCCAGCAGCCCCGGAGCGGGGGCAAATGAGCAGTTCTTC. It is translated as CASSPGAGANEQFF.

The rearrangement links TRBV3-1 to TRBJ2-1; no clear D gene. This CDR3 is 12 amino acids long. V lost 2 bases to trimming and J lost 5 bases, with 4 bases between them. Germline V gives CDR1 LGHDT, CDR2 YNNKEL (reference sequence). In DNA form, the CDR3 reads TGTGCCAGCAGCCAACAGGACAATGAGCAGTTCTTC. This sequence encodes CASSQQDNEQFF.

The sample holds a few counts of this clonotype. V usage is TRBV2 and J usage is TRBJ2-7; 7 positions match TRBD1. V gave up 9 bases and J gave up 0 bases; unmatched junction bases: 11. The CDR3 runs to 15 residues. Germline V gene sequence: CDR1 SNHLY, CDR2 FYNNEI. The DNA for the CDR3 is TGTGCCAGTCAGTCGACAGGGCCCAGCTCCTACGAGCAGTACTTC. Protein: CASQSTGPSSYEQYF.

The rearrangement joins TRBV14 to TRBJ2-3; 8 positions match TRBD2. V lost 4 bases to trimming and J lost 7 bases; unmatched junction nucleotides: 4. Germline values: CDR1 SGHDN, CDR2 FVKESK. The CDR3 has 13 amino acids. The CDR3 reads CASSPGGGHTQYF. In DNA, the CDR3 is TGTGCCAGCAGCCCGGGGGGGGGACATACGCAGTATTTT.